One sample yielded the 28 T cell receptor beta chains listed below, sequenced in a study of blood T cell repertoires in COVID-19. Libraries were prepared by immunoSEQ multiplex PCR; TCRdb keeps only in-frame clonotypes and omits some of them. Of roughly 300,000 clones listed, roughly 90% are singletons. The sequencing sample was made of PBMCs or T cells enriched from blood (not recorded which). All receptors derive from a woman in her thirties or forties with acute COVID-19.

V gene TRBV19 combines with J gene TRBJ1-2, with TRBD1 identical over 8 bases. The length of the CDR3 is 14 residues. Unmatched junction bases numbered 7, after V lost 4 bases and J lost 6 bases. The germline gives CDR1 LNHDA, CDR2 SQIVND (reference sequence). DNA for the CDR3: TGTGCCAGTAGTACCGGACAGGGATTGGATGGCTACACCTTC. It codes for CASSTGQGLDGYTF.

A word on this clone: Other nucleotide sequences from this sample produce the same CDR3. The V and J genes are TRBV28 and TRBJ1-2; D is possibly TRBD1 (5 bases). Trimming stripped 4 bases from V and 4 bases from J, with 10 bases between. Germline CDR1 is MDHEN and CDR2 is SYDVKM. CDR3 length: 13 amino acids. Here the CDR3 DNA reads TGTGCCAGCAGTTCGACAGATTCCTATGGCTACACCTTC. Protein product: CASSSTDSYGYTF.

V gene TRBV2 combines with J gene TRBJ2-3, with a weak D call TRBD2 (6 bases). Germline CDR1 SNHLY, CDR2 FYNNEI. The CDR3 runs 17 residues. The V end was cut by 4 bases, the J end by 1 base, with 18 bases between. For the CDR3, the DNA is TGTGCCAGCAGTGGCTCCAAGGGGAGGTCGGGCACAGATACGCAGTATTTT. This sequence encodes CASSGSKGRSGTDTQYF.

The J gene is TRBJ2-7, the V gene TRBV5-4; 7 nucleotides align to TRBD1. The CDR3 runs to 15 residues. V dropped 4 bases and J dropped 0; count of bases not matched to a gene: 7. Per germline, CDR1 SGHNT and CDR2 YYREEE (reference sequence). In DNA form, the CDR3 reads TGTGCCAGCAGCAAAACCGGGACAGCCTCCTACGAGCAGTACTTC. It specifies CASSKTGTASYEQYF.

The chain links TRBV6-2 or TRBV6-3 to TRBJ1-2; 9 positions agree with TRBD1. Germline CDR1 is MNHEY and CDR2 is SVGEGT. There are 14 residues in the CDR3. Unmatched junction bases numbered 8, after V lost 4 bases and J lost 8 bases. This CDR3 reads CASSSMGQGVGYTF. CDR3 DNA sequence: TGTGCCAGCAGTTCAATGGGACAGGGAGTCGGCTACACCTTC.

DNA for the CDR3: TGTGCCAGCAGAAGCCTTCGGACAGCCCGGGGAACTGAAGCTTTCTTT. Translating gives CASRSLRTARGTEAFF. The genes are TRBV6-6 and TRBJ1-1, with a tentative D call TRBD1 (6 bases). This CDR3 region has 16 residues. V lost 6 bases and J lost 5, with 22 bases in between. CDR1 and CDR2 from the germline V gene are MNHNY and SVGAGI (reference sequence).

V gene TRBV11-2 combines with J gene TRBJ2-7; D gene unclear. The CDR3 has 15 residues. Germline CDR1 reads SGHAT; CDR2 reads FQNNGV. V was pared by 5 bases and J by 4 bases, with 18 bases between. The CDR3 region has the DNA TGTGCCAGCAGCCCTCAAACGGCAGGTCTATACGAGCAGTACTTC. Protein: CASSPQTAGLYEQYF.

V is TRBV7-9 and J is TRBJ2-1; 7 positions match TRBD2. The CDR3 covers 17 residues. Germline-derived CDR1 and CDR2 are SEHNR and FQNEAQ (reference sequence). Trimming removed 1 base from V and 5 bases from J; junction bases left unmatched: 11. CDR3 residues: CASSLVIGGSGNNEQFF. CDR3 nucleotide sequence: TGTGCCAGCAGCTTAGTTATCGGCGGGAGCGGCAACAATGAGCAGTTCTTC.

The V call is TRBV7-9, the J call TRBJ1-3, with 9 bases lining up with TRBD1. Germline V CDR1 and CDR2: SEHNR, FQNEAQ (reference sequence). V shed 3 bases, J shed 2 bases, and the junction held 2 bases outside the gene matches. CDR3 length: 15 amino acids. The CDR3 reads CASSFHRGPGNTIYF. The CDR3 coding sequence is TGTGCCAGCAGCTTCCACAGGGGGCCTGGAAACACCATATATTTT.

The V call is TRBV6-2 or TRBV6-3, the J call TRBJ1-1; D is unclear. Trimming shortened V by 3 bases and J by 3 bases, and 5 bases separated the two germline ends. The CDR3 sequence is 12 residues long. Germline values: CDR1 MNHEY, CDR2 SVGEGT. The CDR3 region has the DNA TGTGCCAGCAGTTATGAGGACACTGAAGCTTTCTTT. It specifies CASSYEDTEAFF.

This clone came up once. The chain couples TRBV7-9 to TRBJ1-2; D gene unclear. V gave up 10 bases and J gave up 7 bases, with 22 bases separating them. Per the germline V gene, CDR1 is SEHNR and CDR2 is FQNEAQ (reference sequence). The CDR3 is 14 amino acids. CDR3 coding DNA: TGTGCCACCAAAGTCTCCGGGGAAGTGGCTGGCTACACCTTC. It codes for CATKVSGEVAGYTF.

The chain has TRBV29-1 and TRBJ1-4; 8 nucleotides agree with TRBD1. Germline values: CDR1 SQVTM, CDR2 ANQGSEA. CDR3 length equals 14 residues. Losses at the gene ends were 6 bases for V and 2 bases for J; bases not matched to a gene: 5. The CDR3 nucleotides are TGCAGCGTCGCGCCAGGGGGCACTAATGAAAAACTGTTTTTT. Protein product: CSVAPGGTNEKLFF.

This chain joins TRBV7-8 and TRBJ1-6; weak D call: TRBD1 (5 bases). CDR3 length: 16 residues. The germline CDR1 and CDR2 sequences are SGHVS and FQNEAQ. The V gene lost 0 bases and the J gene lost 7 bases, with 13 bases spanning the gap. The CDR3 DNA follows: TGTGCCAGCAGCTTAGCGGTTGGACGGGGGAATTCACCCCTCCACTTT. It translates to CASSLAVGRGNSPLHF.

The chain couples TRBV10-3 to TRBJ1-3; 8 bases agree with TRBD1. The CDR3 totals 13 residues. Germline CDR1 ENHRY, CDR2 SYGVKD. J gave up 1 base and V 10 bases, and 3 bases lay outside the gene matches. The CDR3 DNA sequence: TGTGCCACCCGACAGGGGTCTGGAAACACCATATATTTT. Protein sequence: CATRQGSGNTIYF.

The chain employs TRBV12-3 or TRBV12-4 and TRBJ1-1; D might be TRBD1 (6 bases). This CDR3 region has 13 residues. V lost 5 bases to trimming and J lost 5 bases, with 12 bases between them. CDR3 residues: CASSSRGGTEAFF. The CDR3 coding sequence is TGTGCCAGCAGTAGTAGGGGGGGGACTGAAGCTTTCTTT.

The chain joins TRBV7-8 to TRBJ2-5, with a weak D call TRBD1 (5 bases). The germline gives CDR1 SGHVS, CDR2 FQNEAQ. This CDR3 spans 15 amino acids. Trimming removed 1 base at V and 4 bases at J, with 13 bases between. The CDR3 sequence is CASSLGGRDTETQYF. In DNA form, the CDR3 reads TGTGCCAGCAGCTTAGGTGGCAGGGATACAGAGACCCAGTACTTC. Looking up the rest from reference TRBV7-8 and TRBJ2-5 gives the full variable domain: GAGVSQSPRYKVAKRGQDVALRCDPISGHVSLFWYQQALGQGPEFLTYFQNEAQLDKSGLPSDRFFAERPEGSVSTLKIQRTQQEDSAVYLCASSLGGRDTETQYFGPGTRLLVL.

The V and J genes are TRBV4-3 and TRBJ2-7; 10 bases agree with TRBD1. The CDR3 consists of 14 residues. Germline CDR1 LGHNA, CDR2 YSLEER. The V and J ends lost 4 bases and 7 bases, in that order; junction bases with no gene match: 7. The CDR3 spells CASSRTGGSEEQYF. Here the CDR3 DNA reads TGCGCCAGCAGCCGGACAGGGGGATCGGAAGAGCAGTACTTC.

The CDR3 nucleotides read TGTGCCAGCAGCTTAGCTGGGACAGTCAAAGAGACCCAGTACTTC. This gives the protein CASSLAGTVKETQYF. This chain connects TRBV7-2 to TRBJ2-5, with 7 bases fitting TRBD1. After removal of 0 bases from V and 3 bases from J, the junction contained 4 bases not matched to a gene. This CDR3 spans 15 amino acids. Germline V gene data show CDR1 as SGHTA and CDR2 as FQGNSA.

The chain has TRBV28 and TRBJ1-4; unclear D gene. CDR3 length: 15 residues. The V gene lost 3 bases and the J gene lost 2 bases, with 10 bases spanning the gap. Germline assignment: CDR1 MDHEN and CDR2 SYDVKM. CDR3 DNA: TGTGCCAGCAGTTTGGAGGGTTCTACTAATGAAAAACTGTTTTTT. It is translated as CASSLEGSTNEKLFF.

The V and J genes are TRBV7-2 and TRBJ1-5; D is unclear. CDR3 size: 17 residues. V lost 2 bases and J 0 bases, leaving 14 bases between the germline ends. Germline-derived CDR1 and CDR2 are SGHTA and FQGNSA. The CDR3 reads CASSLSHMLSSNQPQHF. CDR3 DNA: TGTGCCAGCAGCTTATCGCACATGCTCTCTAGCAATCAGCCCCAGCATTTT.

The rearrangement joins TRBV4-1 to TRBJ1-6; 8 bases map to TRBD1. V was pared by 3 bases and J by 7 bases, with 5 bases of the junction left unmatched. CDR3 length: 15 amino acids. CDR1 is MGHRA and CDR2 is YSYEKL in the germline V gene. This CDR3 reads CASSQVGTGNSPLHF. The CDR3 DNA reads as TGCGCCAGCAGCCAGGTGGGGACAGGCAATTCACCCCTCCACTTT.

This CDR3 reads CASSPGDSFYEQYF. Written as DNA, the CDR3 is TGCGCCAGCAGCCCTGGGGACAGCTTTTACGAGCAGTACTTC. V and J are TRBV5-1 and TRBJ2-7, with 7 bases identical to TRBD1. Germline loops: CDR1 SGHRS, CDR2 YFSETQ. Losses at the gene ends were 4 bases for V and 4 bases for J; bases not matched to a gene: 8. This CDR3 has 14 residues. The full variable domain, rest sourced from reference TRBV5-1 and TRBJ2-7, is KAGVTQTPRYLIKTRGQQVTLSCSPISGHRSVSWYQQTPGQGLQFLFEYFSETQRNKGNFPGRFSGRQFSNSRSEMNVSTLELGDSALYLCASSPGDSFYEQYFGPGTRLTVT.

In its sample, this clone was seen once. The chain has TRBV7-2 and TRBJ2-1; D gene uncertain. The germline CDR1 and CDR2 sequences are SGHTA and FQGNSA. V dropped 5 bases and J dropped 9 bases, with 11 bases sitting between them. The CDR3 contains 12 residues. This CDR3 reads CASSPRPPEQFF. CDR3 in DNA: TGTGCCAGCAGCCCTAGACCCCCTGAGCAGTTCTTC.

The chain has TRBV7-2 and TRBJ2-7; the D is unclear. Germline V gene lookup returns CDR1 SGHTA and CDR2 FQGNSA. The CDR3 extends over 15 amino acids. Trimming cost V 8 bases and J 7 bases, with 24 bases left between them. Here the CDR3 DNA reads TGTGCCAGCGGCCCTCCGACAAGTACCGTTGGGGAGCAGTACTTC. Translating gives CASGPPTSTVGEQYF.

The chain has TRBV6-2 or TRBV6-3 and TRBJ1-1, with 9 bases identical to TRBD1. Germline CDR1 MNHEY, CDR2 SVGEGT. The ends lost 1 base at V and 1 base at J; junction bases unmatched: 7. CDR3 size: 17 residues. The DNA of the CDR3 is TGTGCCAGCAGTTACTGGGGCCCGGGACAGGGGAACACTGAAGCTTTCTTT. Residues: CASSYWGPGQGNTEAFF.

CDR3 DNA: TGTGCCAGCAGTGTCCCGGGACAGGGGTTGGTCTATGGCTACACCTTC. It is translated as CASSVPGQGLVYGYTF. This chain joins TRBV28 and TRBJ1-2; TRBD1 aligns across 10 bases. The trim removed 5 bases at V and 4 bases at J, leaving 10 bases unmatched. The CDR3 covers 16 residues. In germline, CDR1 is MDHEN, CDR2 SYDVKM.

This chain links TRBV27 with TRBJ2-5, with 14 bases that match TRBD2. The germline V gene encodes CDR1 MNHEY and CDR2 SMNVEV (reference sequence). V lost 1 base and J lost 6; bases outside the gene matches: 7. The CDR3 consists of 17 residues. CDR3 loop: CASSLFSGTSGRKTQYF. CDR3 sequence (DNA): TGTGCCAGCAGTTTATTTTCCGGGACTAGCGGGAGAAAGACCCAGTACTTC.

The V call is TRBV19, the J call TRBJ1-5, with D unresolved. Germline CDR1 reads LNHDA; CDR2 reads SQIVND (reference sequence). V lost 3 bases and J lost 6, with 12 bases in between. This CDR3 comprises 14 residues. CDR3 coding DNA: TGTGCCAGTAGTATCTCAGGTGGTCCTCAGCCCCAGCATTTT. It encodes CASSISGGPQPQHF.